The 14 T cell receptor beta chains below come from one sample, sequenced in a study of CD4 and CD8 cells across lung adenocarcinoma regions. MiXCR, applied by TCRdb to the PCR reads, yields one record per CDR3 protein. The sample shows 10,000 to 15,000 distinct CDR3 sequences, 53% of them seen only once. Sequencing was carried out using CD8+ T cells from the center of a lung tumor. Source of these receptors: a female donor with lung adenocarcinoma. The CD4 and CD8 labels of this study may be unreliable.

The chain couples TRBV6-1 to TRBJ2-3, with D possibly TRBD1 on 5 matching bases. Germline-derived CDR1 and CDR2 are MNHNS and SASEGT. This CDR3 has 15 amino acids. V dropped 6 bases and J dropped 10 bases, with 23 bases sitting between them. Written as DNA, the CDR3 is TGTGCCAGCAGGATACGGGCTGTGGACACAGGTGCGCAGTATTTT. Its protein is CASRIRAVDTGAQYF.

This clonotype was recorded a few times. The V gene is TRBV6-5, the J gene TRBJ2-7; TRBD1 matches 9 bases. CDR1 and CDR2 (germline): MNHEY, SVGAGI. The trim removed 2 bases at V and 1 base at J, leaving 6 bases unmatched. CDR3 length: 16 amino acids. The CDR3 is CASSYLTGTGSYEQYF. CDR3 nucleotide sequence: TGTGCCAGCAGTTACCTGACTGGGACAGGGTCCTACGAGCAGTACTTC.

This clonotype was seen a handful of times. The conserved closing phenylalanine or tryptophan is absent in this CDR3, likely reflecting a read error. The DNA is omitted, as the CDR3 cannot be located on it reliably, and the CDR3 follows TCRdb's listing. The gene calls are TRBV27 and TRBJ2-7; no check of the table's D call, TRBD2, against the DNA was made. The germline V gene has CDR1 MNHEY and CDR2 SMNVEV (reference sequence). The CDR3 is 16 amino acids long, termini counted. The CDR3 region is CASSFRWGRASFLLFG.

In its sample, this clonotype is medium-sized. This chain links TRBV6-1 with TRBJ2-5, with 8 positions matching TRBD2. The CDR3 length is 17 residues. The germline V gene encodes CDR1 MNHNS and CDR2 SASEGT. V was clipped by 5 bases and J by 2 bases; unmatched bases: 13. CDR3: CASSTPRGGGPQETQYF. CDR3 bases: TGTGCCAGCAGTACCCCCCGGGGCGGGGGGCCTCAAGAGACCCAGTACTTC.

V usage is TRBV6-1 and J usage is TRBJ2-3; 8 bases line up with TRBD2. Germline CDR1 and CDR2: MNHNS and SASEGT. Germline trimming cut 10 bases from V and 2 bases from J; bases unmatched to any gene: 11. CDR3 length: 15 residues. The CDR3 protein is CANRGAGVNTDTQYF. The CDR3, as DNA: TGTGCCAACAGAGGAGCGGGAGTAAACACAGATACGCAGTATTTT.

V gene TRBV27 combines with J gene TRBJ1-5; D unclear. The CDR3 totals 15 residues. Trimming shortened V by 1 base and J by 16 bases, and 23 bases separated the two germline ends. Germline values: CDR1 MNHEY, CDR2 SMNVEV (reference sequence). The CDR3 protein is CASSLWSGNNQPLHF. The CDR3 coding sequence is TGTGCCAGCAGTTTATGGTCCGGCAACAATCAGCCCCTCCATTTT.

V and J are TRBV10-2 and TRBJ2-1; D not certain. The germline V and J ends were trimmed by 3 bases and 8 bases, with 14 bases remaining between them. Germline assignment: CDR1 WSHSY and CDR2 SAAADI. This CDR3 spans 14 amino acids. CDR3 sequence (DNA): TGCGCCAGCAGTGAAAGCCTCCATTGGGATGAGCAGTTCTTC. Amino acid sequence: CASSESLHWDEQFF.

About this clonotype: One end of the junction is discordant with germline, which a read error may explain. The chain recombines TRBV6-1 with TRBJ2-3; 8 bases map to TRBD2. Germline V gene sequence: CDR1 MNHNS, CDR2 SASEGT. The CDR3 consists of 16 residues. CDR3 nucleotides: TGTTCCAGCAGTGCTAGCGGGCACCCAAACCCAGATACGCAGTATTTC. Its translation is CSSSASGHPNPDTQYF.

The chain combines TRBV6-1 with TRBJ1-4; D gene ambiguous. V dropped 3 bases and J dropped 2 bases, with 4 bases sitting between them. The CDR3 spans 13 residues. Germline V gene data show CDR1 as MNHNS and CDR2 as SASEGT. The CDR3 bases are TGTGCCAGCAGTGACAGTACTAATGAAAAACTGTTTTTT. Translation gives CASSDSTNEKLFF.

Comment on this clonotype: The junction departs from germline at one end; a sequencing error may be responsible. The chain is built from TRBV6-5 and TRBJ2-5; a possible D gene is TRBD2 (5 bases). The germline gives CDR1 MNHEY, CDR2 SVGAGI. This CDR3 is built from 14 residues. Here the CDR3 DNA reads TGTGCCAGCAGTTACTCGAACTACGGGGAGACGCAGTACTTC. Its protein product is CASSYSNYGETQYF.

CDR3 DNA sequence: TGTGCCAGCAGCAGCGGACAGGGAGGCCACAATGAGCAGTTCTTC. Protein: CASSSGQGGHNEQFF. The genes are TRBV7-8 and TRBJ2-1, with 8 nucleotides matching TRBD1. Germline-derived CDR1 and CDR2 are SGHVS and FQNEAQ. Unmatched junction bases numbered 8, after V lost 5 bases and J lost 5 bases. The CDR3 is made up of 15 amino acids.

J is TRBJ1-3 and V is TRBV6-1, with no clear D. The CDR3 has 15 amino acids. Germline V gives CDR1 MNHNS, CDR2 SASEGT. V was shortened by 3 bases and J by 0 bases, with 9 bases between the two germline ends. CDR3 loop: CASSEFPHSGNTIYF. The CDR3 DNA is TGTGCCAGCAGTGAGTTCCCGCACTCTGGAAACACCATATATTTT.

By share, this clonotype counts as medium-sized. The chain carries TRBV6-1 and TRBJ2-2, with D perhaps TRBD2 (5 bases). Germline loops: CDR1 MNHNS, CDR2 SASEGT. The CDR3 totals 14 residues. Trimming removed 3 bases at V and 1 base at J, with 6 bases between. CDR3 sequence reads: CASSDGGNTGELFF. The CDR3 region has the DNA TGTGCCAGCAGTGATGGAGGGAACACCGGGGAGCTGTTTTTT.

This clonotype showed up just a few times. This chain links TRBV4-1 with TRBJ2-5; D may be TRBD2 (6 bases). This CDR3 contains 15 residues. Germline-derived CDR1 and CDR2 are MGHRA and YSYEKL. Trimming took 4 bases from V and 3 from J, leaving 15 bases between them. The DNA for the CDR3 is TGCGCCAGCAGCCGCCACCACGGCGGGGAAGAGACCCAGTACTTC. The encoded protein is CASSRHHGGEETQYF.